The 23 T cell receptor beta chains below come from one sample, sequenced in a study of T cell responses to AZD1222 COVID-19 vaccine. Repertoires were generated with immunoSEQ multiplex PCR, while TCRdb's copy carries only in-frame clones and drops some. This table has more than 100,000 clones, approximately 90% appearing once. The starting material was peripheral blood, obtained on day 0 of AZD1222 vaccination. These receptors were taken from an adult in good health.

The chain has TRBV30 and TRBJ1-5; D unresolved. The CDR3 consists of 15 residues. Trimming pared 3 bases from V and 16 bases from J, leaving 28 bases between. Germline CDR1 and CDR2: GTSNPN and SVGIG (reference sequence). The CDR3 here is CAWSHLGTVNLNVHF. CDR3 DNA sequence: TGTGCCTGGAGCCATCTCGGCACCGTGAATCTAAATGTACATTTT.

The V gene is TRBV5-1, the J gene TRBJ2-3; 7 bases match TRBD2. The CDR3 totals 19 residues. Germline V lookup: CDR1 SGHRS, CDR2 YFSETQ. V lost 0 bases to trimming and J lost 0 bases; unmatched junction nucleotides: 13. CDR3 sequence: CASSLAPWGGGTSTDTQYF. CDR3 in DNA: TGCGCCAGCAGCTTGGCCCCGTGGGGCGGGGGTACTAGCACAGATACGCAGTATTTT. Full variable domain (missing parts from reference TRBV5-1 and TRBJ2-3): KAGVTQTPRYLIKTRGQQVTLSCSPISGHRSVSWYQQTPGQGLQFLFEYFSETQRNKGNFPGRFSGRQFSNSRSEMNVSTLELGDSALYLCASSLAPWGGGTSTDTQYFGPGTRLTVL.

The gene calls are TRBV27 and TRBJ2-3, with 9 nucleotides matching TRBD2. Germline loops: CDR1 MNHEY, CDR2 SMNVEV (reference sequence). The CDR3 runs 18 residues. The V gene end was trimmed by 2 bases and the J gene end by 3 bases; junction bases not matched to a gene: 12. The CDR3 DNA sequence: TGTGCCAGCAGTTTAGGCCGGCCGGGCCTAGCGGGAACAGATACGCAGTATTTT. Translation gives CASSLGRPGLAGTDTQYF.

This rearrangement joins TRBV6-2 or TRBV6-3 to TRBJ2-1, with D possibly being TRBD1 or TRBD2 (6 bases each). V gave up 1 base and J gave up 9 bases, with 10 bases separating them. The CDR3 is 13 amino acids. Germline values: CDR1 MNHEY, CDR2 SVGEGT. CDR3: CASSYWGAGEQFF. The CDR3 nucleotides are TGTGCCAGCAGTTACTGGGGGGCCGGTGAGCAGTTCTTC.

The chain combines TRBV5-1 with TRBJ2-3; TRBD1 agrees at 9 bases. V trimming: 2 bases; J trimming: 5 bases; junction bases outside the gene matches: 9. The CDR3 contains 16 residues. Germline V gene lookup returns CDR1 SGHRS and CDR2 YFSETQ. The CDR3 sequence is CASSLTDRGGRDTQYF. In DNA form, the CDR3 reads TGCGCCAGCAGCTTAACGGACAGGGGAGGTCGAGATACGCAGTATTTT.

The V gene is TRBV29-1, the J gene TRBJ2-5; the D call may be TRBD1 or TRBD2 (6 bases each). Germline CDR1 SQVTM, CDR2 ANQGSEA. The CDR3 runs 13 residues. V shed 6 bases and J shed 5 bases, with 16 bases lying between them. CDR3 region: CSVGHRAGETQYF. The DNA of the CDR3 is TGCAGCGTGGGGCACAGGGCGGGGGAGACCCAGTACTTC.

Concerning this clone: The limits of the CDR3 on the DNA are not certain, so only TCRdb's listed CDR3 is given. The chain recombines TRBV6-5 with TRBJ1-2; the D call in the table, TRBD1, was not verified against the DNA. The length of the CDR3 is 13 amino acids, counting both ends. From germline, CDR1 is MNHEY and CDR2 SVGAGI. CDR3 sequence: CASFWRGGYGYTF.

This rearrangement joins TRBV7-8 to TRBJ1-5, with no clear D. Trimming took 8 bases from V and 7 from J, leaving 15 bases between them. Germline V gene sequence: CDR1 SGHVS, CDR2 FQNEAQ. The CDR3 covers 13 residues. The CDR3 region is CASRGNPAQPQHF. In DNA, the CDR3 is TGTGCCAGCCGAGGCAACCCCGCGCAGCCCCAGCATTTT.

The rearrangement joins TRBV5-1 to TRBJ2-6; weak D call: TRBD1 (6 bases). CDR1 and CDR2 from the germline V gene are SGHRS and YFSETQ. This CDR3 has 18 amino acids. Trimming stripped 9 bases from V and 0 bases from J, with 22 bases between. CDR3 DNA sequence: TGCGCCACCCGGCGGAGGACAGAGGCCAACTCTGGGGCCAACGTCCTGACTTTC. Protein sequence: CATRRRTEANSGANVLTF.

The gene calls are TRBV7-2 and TRBJ2-7; maybe TRBD2 (7 bases). V was trimmed by 0 bases and J by 1 base, leaving 10 bases between them. The CDR3 contains 15 residues. CDR1 is SGHTA, CDR2 FQGNSA, per germline. The CDR3 DNA is TGTGCCAGCAGCTTAGCGCGGGGGCAATCCTACGAGCAGTACTTC. This translates into CASSLARGQSYEQYF.

The rearrangement uses TRBV30 and TRBJ2-1, with 9 bases fitting TRBD2. CDR1 is GTSNPN and CDR2 is SVGIG in the germline V gene (reference sequence). The CDR3 runs to 13 residues. The DNA for the CDR3 is TGTGCTTCAAGCGGGAGGTCCAACAATGAGCAGTTCTTC. It is translated as CASSGRSNNEQFF. The entire variable domain, with the rest obtained from reference TRBV30 and TRBJ2-1, is as follows: SQTIHQWPATLVQPVGSPLSLECTVEGTSNPNLYWYRQAAGRGLQLLFYSVGIGQISSEVPQNLSASRPQDRQFILSSKKLLLSDSGFYLCASSGRSNNEQFFGPGTRLTVL.

The chain has TRBV28 and TRBJ2-3; 11 bases map to TRBD2. The CDR3 has 14 residues. Germline-derived CDR1 and CDR2 are MDHEN and SYDVKM. V shed 5 bases and J 7 bases; nucleotides not matched to a gene: 5. Here the CDR3 reads CASSTTSGRYTQYF. CDR3 nucleotide sequence: TGTGCCAGCAGTACTACTAGCGGGAGATATACGCAGTATTTT.

The chain combines TRBV2 with TRBJ2-1; D assignment may be TRBD1 or TRBD2 (5 bases each). The CDR3 has 12 residues. Germline V CDR1 and CDR2: SNHLY, FYNNEI. V gave up 3 bases and J gave up 12 bases, with 12 bases separating them. The DNA for the CDR3 is TGTGCCAGCAGTGAGTCTGGGGGACGGCAGTTCTTC. Protein product: CASSESGGRQFF.

The chain employs TRBV19 and TRBJ2-6, with 8 bases that match TRBD1. Trimming at V came to 6 bases and at J to 0 bases, leaving 4 bases not matched to a gene. The CDR3 contains 16 residues. Germline CDR1 and CDR2: LNHDA and SQIVND (reference sequence). The CDR3 sequence: CASSVGQASGANVLTF. The CDR3 DNA follows: TGTGCCAGTAGCGTGGGACAGGCCTCTGGGGCCAACGTCCTGACTTTC.

The rearrangement joins TRBV28 to TRBJ1-1, with a tentative D call TRBD1 (6 bases). The CDR3 length is 14 residues. The ends were cut back, 6 bases at V and 5 bases at J, with 16 bases in the middle. The germline gives CDR1 MDHEN, CDR2 SYDVKM. The CDR3 sequence is CASSLLRGGTEAFF. The DNA for the CDR3 is TGTGCCAGCAGCCTTCTCAGGGGAGGGACTGAAGCTTTCTTT.

This clone was seen a few times. This rearrangement joins TRBV29-1 to TRBJ2-1; D perhaps matches TRBD1 (6 bases). The germline CDR1 and CDR2 sequences are SQVTM and ANQGSEA. V lost 4 bases, J lost 7 bases, and 17 bases lay in between. This CDR3 spans 14 amino acids. The CDR3 nucleotides are TGCAGCGTTGCCCAGGGGTCCAGGGAAAATGAGCAGTTCTTC. As protein: CSVAQGSRENEQFF.

The V call is TRBV19, the J call TRBJ1-6; TRBD1 agrees at 10 bases. With V trimmed by 7 bases and J by 2 bases, 2 bases remained unmatched. The CDR3 has 15 residues. Germline V CDR1 and CDR2: LNHDA, SQIVND (reference sequence). The CDR3 sequence is CASKGTGAYNSPLHF. CDR3 coding DNA: TGTGCCAGTAAAGGGACAGGGGCCTATAATTCACCCCTCCACTTT. Together with reference TRBV19 and TRBJ1-6, the CDR3 gives the full variable domain: DGGITQSPKYLFRKEGQNVTLSCEQNLNHDAMYWYRQDPGQGLRLIYYSQIVNDFQKGDIAEGYSVSREKKESFPLTVTSAQKNPTAFYLCASKGTGAYNSPLHFGNGTRLTVT.

The V call is TRBV5-1, the J call TRBJ2-3; D ambiguous. This CDR3 has 14 residues. V was clipped by 1 base and J by 6 bases, with 12 bases between them. CDR1 is SGHRS, CDR2 YFSETQ, per germline. The CDR3 sequence: CASSLLTVEDTQYF. CDR3 coding DNA: TGCGCCAGCAGCTTGTTGACTGTAGAGGATACGCAGTATTTT.

The chain couples TRBV28 to TRBJ2-3; either TRBD1 or TRBD2 may fit D (6 bases each). V dropped 2 bases and J dropped 0 bases, with 18 bases sitting between them. The CDR3 has 18 residues. Germline V gives CDR1 MDHEN, CDR2 SYDVKM. CDR3 coding DNA: TGTGCCAGCAGTTTAGCGGGAACACTCAGGGGTAGCACAGATACGCAGTATTTT. Translated, it gives CASSLAGTLRGSTDTQYF.

The genes are TRBV7-3 and TRBJ2-5; maybe TRBD2 (6 bases). V was shortened by 1 base and J by 3 bases, with 6 bases between the two germline ends. The CDR3 extends over 13 amino acids. CDR1 is SGHTA and CDR2 is FQGTGA in the germline V gene. CDR3 in amino acids: CASSLSGEETQYF. The CDR3 DNA follows: TGTGCCAGCAGCTTAAGCGGGGAAGAGACCCAGTACTTC.

The J gene is TRBJ1-1, the V gene TRBV7-9; perhaps TRBD1 as D (6 bases). Trimming cost V 5 bases and J 3 bases, with 16 bases left between them. The V gene's germline CDR1 is SEHNR and CDR2 FQNEAQ (reference sequence). The CDR3 covers 15 residues. As DNA, the CDR3 is TGTGCCAGCAGCCACGAGGGAAAGGGGGACACTGAAGCTTTCTTT. Translated: CASSHEGKGDTEAFF.

V usage is TRBV28 and J usage is TRBJ1-2; D unclear. The CDR3 has 16 residues. Germline CDR1 and CDR2: MDHEN and SYDVKM. The V end was cut by 4 bases, the J end by 4 bases, with 19 bases between. The CDR3 protein is CASSSSTSGRLYGYTF. DNA for the CDR3: TGTGCCAGCAGTTCGTCAACGTCCGGGCGCCTCTATGGCTACACCTTC.

This clone was found a few times. The gene calls are TRBV6-5 and TRBJ2-7; D remains unclear. Germline lookup yields CDR1 MNHEY and CDR2 SVGAGI. The V end was cut by 5 bases, the J end by 2 bases, with 7 bases between. The CDR3 is 12 amino acids. In DNA, the CDR3 is TGTGCCAGCAGTCCCGGACCCTACGAGCAGTACTTC. It encodes CASSPGPYEQYF.